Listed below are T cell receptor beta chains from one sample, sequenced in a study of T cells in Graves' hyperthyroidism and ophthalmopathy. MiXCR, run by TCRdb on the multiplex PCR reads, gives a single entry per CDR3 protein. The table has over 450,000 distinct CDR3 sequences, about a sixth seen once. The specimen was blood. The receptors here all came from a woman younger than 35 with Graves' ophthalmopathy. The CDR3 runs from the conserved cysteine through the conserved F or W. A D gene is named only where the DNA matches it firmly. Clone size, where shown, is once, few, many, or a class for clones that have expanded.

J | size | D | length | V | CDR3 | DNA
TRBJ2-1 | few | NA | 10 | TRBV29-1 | CSVEVYEQFF | TGCAGCGTTGAAGTATATGAGCAGTTCTTC
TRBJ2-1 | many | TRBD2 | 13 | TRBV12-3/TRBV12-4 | CASRGGGVDEQFF | TGTGCCAGCAGGGGCGGGGGGGTGGATGAGCAGTTCTTC
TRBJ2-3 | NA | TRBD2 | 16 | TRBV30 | CAWRGKTSGRADTQYF | TGTGCCTGGAGGGGGAAGACTAGCGGGAGGGCAGATACGCAGTATTTT
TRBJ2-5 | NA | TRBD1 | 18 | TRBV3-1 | CASSQDLAGGAGIRTQYF | TGTGCCAGCAGCCAAGATCTGGCAGGGGGCGCCGGGATTAGGACCCAGTACTTC
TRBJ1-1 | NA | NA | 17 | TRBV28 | CASSYAGGGGGDTEAFF | TGTGCCAGCAGTTACGCTGGGGGGGGCGGTGGGGACACTGAAGCTTTCTTT
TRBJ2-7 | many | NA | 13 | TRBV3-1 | CASSLRLRYEQYF | TGTGCCAGCAGCCTCCGTCTTCGCTACGAGCAGTACTTC
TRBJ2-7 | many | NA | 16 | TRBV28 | CASSLSRGDPLYEQYF | TGTGCCAGCAGCCTTAGTAGAGGGGACCCCCTATACGAGCAGTACTTC
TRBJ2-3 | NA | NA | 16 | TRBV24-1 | CATSEATGVVSDTQYF | TGTGCCACCAGTGAGGCCACGGGGGTTGTTTCAGATACGCAGTATTTT
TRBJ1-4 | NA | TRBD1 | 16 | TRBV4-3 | CASSQEGGTGGEKLFF | TGCGCCAGCAGCCAAGAAGGGGGGACAGGAGGGGAAAAACTGTTTTTT
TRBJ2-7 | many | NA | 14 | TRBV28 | CARETGTHTTEQYF | TGTGCCCGGGAGACCGGGACCCATACTACCGAGCAGTACTTC
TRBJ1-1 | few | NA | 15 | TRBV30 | CAWGVGGQGNTEAFF | TGTGCCTGGGGGGTCGGGGGGCAGGGGAACACTGAAGCTTTCTTT
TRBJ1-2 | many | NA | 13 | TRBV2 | CASSEDGNYGYTF | TGTGCCAGCAGTGAAGACGGTAACTATGGCTACACCTTC
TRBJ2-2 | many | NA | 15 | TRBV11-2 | CASSTQGFGGGELFF | TGTGCCAGCAGCACTCAGGGGTTTGGTGGCGGGGAGCTGTTTTTT
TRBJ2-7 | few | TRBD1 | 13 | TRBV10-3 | CAITNDRGKEQYF | TGTGCCATCACCAACGACAGGGGGAAGGAGCAGTACTTC
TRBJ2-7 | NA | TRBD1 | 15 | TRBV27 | CASSLESRGPNEQYF | TGTGCCAGCAGTTTAGAATCCAGGGGGCCCAACGAGCAGTACTTC
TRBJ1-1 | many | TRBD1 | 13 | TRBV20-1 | CSAQGGEDFEAFF | TGCAGTGCCCAGGGGGGGGAGGACTTTGAAGCTTTCTTT
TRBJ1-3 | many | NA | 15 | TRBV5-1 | CASSLGGNAGNTIYF | TGCGCCAGCAGCTTGGGGGGAAACGCTGGAAACACCATATATTTT
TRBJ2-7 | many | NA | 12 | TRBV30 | CAWSVQAYEQYF | TGTGCCTGGAGTGTTCAGGCCTACGAGCAGTACTTC
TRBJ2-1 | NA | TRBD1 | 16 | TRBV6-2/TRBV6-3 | CASSYSRDRTYNEQFF | TGTGCCAGCAGTTACTCCCGGGACAGGACGTACAATGAGCAGTTCTTC
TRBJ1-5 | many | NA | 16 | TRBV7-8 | CASSLDIRGASQPQHF | TGTGCCAGCAGCTTAGATATCCGGGGGGCTAGTCAGCCCCAGCATTTT
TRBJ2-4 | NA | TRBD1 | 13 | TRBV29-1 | CSVDGGQGRIQYF | TGCAGCGTTGATGGGGGACAGGGTCGCATTCAGTACTTC
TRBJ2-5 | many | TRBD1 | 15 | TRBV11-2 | CASSRDRELLGTQYF | TGTGCCAGCAGTCGGGACAGGGAACTGCTGGGGACCCAGTACTTC
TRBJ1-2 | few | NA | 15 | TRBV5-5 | CASSLQGADAYGYTF | TGTGCCAGCAGCTTGCAGGGCGCAGACGCCTATGGCTACACCTTC
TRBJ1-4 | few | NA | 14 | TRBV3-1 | CASSQDPSQEKLFF | TGTGCCAGCAGCCAAGATCCCTCTCAGGAAAAACTGTTTTTT
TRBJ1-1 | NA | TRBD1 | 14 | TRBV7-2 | CASSKGGPNTEAFF | TGTGCCAGCAGCAAAGGGGGCCCGAACACTGAAGCTTTCTTT
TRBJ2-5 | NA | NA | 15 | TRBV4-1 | CASSQDQGSIETQYF | TGCGCCAGCAGCCAAGATCAGGGATCTATTGAGACCCAGTACTTC
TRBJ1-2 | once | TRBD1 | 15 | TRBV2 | CASTRQGKGNYGYTF | TGTGCCAGCACTCGACAGGGCAAGGGGAACTATGGCTACACCTTC
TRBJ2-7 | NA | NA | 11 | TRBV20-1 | CNVETSYEQYF | TGCAATGTAGAGACATCCTACGAGCAGTACTTC
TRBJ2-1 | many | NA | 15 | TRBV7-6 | CASSRTLGAANEQFF | TGTGCCAGCAGCCGGACCCTGGGGGCCGCCAATGAGCAGTTCTTC
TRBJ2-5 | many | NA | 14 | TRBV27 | CASSLSFTQETQYF | TGTGCCAGCAGTTTATCTTTCACTCAAGAGACCCAGTACTTC
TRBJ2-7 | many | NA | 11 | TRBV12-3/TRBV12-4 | CASSLAAEQYF | TGTGCCAGCAGTTTAGCGGCCGAGCAGTACTTC
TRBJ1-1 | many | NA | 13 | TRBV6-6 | CASSYLQSTEAFF | TGTGCCAGCAGTTACCTTCAATCAACTGAAGCTTTCTTT
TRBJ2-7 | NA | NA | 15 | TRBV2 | CASKTDYSLRYEQYF | TGTGCCAGCAAGACCGACTATTCCCTCAGGTACGAGCAGTACTTC
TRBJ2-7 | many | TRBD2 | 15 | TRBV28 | CASRPHGGGGYEQYF | TGTGCCAGCAGGCCCCACGGGGGGGGTGGATACGAGCAGTACTTC
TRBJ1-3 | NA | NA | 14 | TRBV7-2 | CASRAPQAGNTIYF | TGTGCCAGCAGGGCCCCCCAAGCTGGAAACACCATATATTTT
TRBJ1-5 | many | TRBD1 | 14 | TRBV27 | CASSLGQGTSPQHF | TGTGCCAGCAGTTTAGGACAGGGGACTTCGCCCCAGCATTTT
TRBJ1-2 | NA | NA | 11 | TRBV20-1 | CNMQAGNGYTF | TGCAATATGCAGGCAGGGAATGGCTACACCTTC
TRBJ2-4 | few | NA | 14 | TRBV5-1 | CASSERGAKNIQYF | TGCGCCAGCAGCGAGAGGGGGGCCAAAAACATTCAGTACTTC
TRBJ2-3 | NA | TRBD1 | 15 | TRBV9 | CASSPNRGSADTQYF | TGTGCCAGCAGCCCAAACAGGGGGTCGGCAGATACGCAGTATTTT
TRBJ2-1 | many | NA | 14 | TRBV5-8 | CASSLALLGREQFF | TGTGCCAGCAGCTTGGCGCTACTAGGACGTGAGCAGTTCTTC
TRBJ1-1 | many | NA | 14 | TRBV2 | CASSEADRNTEAFF | TGTGCCAGCAGCGAAGCGGACAGGAACACTGAAGCTTTCTTT
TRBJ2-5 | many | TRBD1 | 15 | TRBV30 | CAWKPGQGHQETQYF | TGTGCCTGGAAGCCGGGACAGGGCCACCAAGAGACCCAGTACTTC
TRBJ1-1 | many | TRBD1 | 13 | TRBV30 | CACDVTGDTEAFF | TGTGCCTGCGACGTTACAGGGGACACTGAAGCTTTCTTT
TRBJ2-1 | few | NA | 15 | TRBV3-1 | CASSAYRSLYNEQFF | TGTGCCAGCAGCGCCTATCGGAGTTTGTACAATGAGCAGTTCTTC
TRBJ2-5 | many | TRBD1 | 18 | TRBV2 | CASSVGGRGPGDGETQYF | TGTGCCAGCAGTGTCGGGGGCAGGGGGCCTGGTGATGGGGAGACCCAGTACTTC
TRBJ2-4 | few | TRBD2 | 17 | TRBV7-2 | CASSPDGLVLAKNIQYF | TGTGCCAGCAGCCCAGACGGACTAGTACTAGCCAAAAACATTCAGTACTTC
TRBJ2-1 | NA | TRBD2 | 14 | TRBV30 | CAWRLAGGYNEQFF | TGTGCCTGGAGGCTAGCGGGAGGGTACAATGAGCAGTTCTTC
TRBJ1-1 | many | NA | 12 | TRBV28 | CASSSPGDEAFF | TGTGCCAGCAGTTCCCCGGGGGATGAAGCTTTCTTT
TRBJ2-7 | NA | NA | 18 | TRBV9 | CASSVATSTGSFGHEQYF | TGTGCCAGCAGCGTAGCTACTTCCACAGGGTCGTTTGGGCACGAGCAGTACTTC
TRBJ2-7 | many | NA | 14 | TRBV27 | CASSPYPNSYEQYF | TGTGCCAGCAGTCCCTACCCCAACTCCTACGAGCAGTACTTC
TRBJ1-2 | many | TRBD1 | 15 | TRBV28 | CASSLTAGGYYGYTF | TGTGCCAGCAGTTTAACCGCAGGGGGATACTATGGCTACACCTTC
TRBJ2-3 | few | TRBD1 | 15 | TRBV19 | CASSISDRGSDTQYF | TGTGCCAGTAGTATCAGTGACAGGGGATCTGATACGCAGTATTTT
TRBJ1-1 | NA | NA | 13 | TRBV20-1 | CRERGAGNTEAFF | TGCAGGGAGAGGGGGGCAGGGAACACTGAAGCTTTCTTT
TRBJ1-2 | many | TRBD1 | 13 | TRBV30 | CAWLTGGGYGYTF | TGTGCCTGGCTTACAGGGGGCGGCTATGGCTACACCTTC
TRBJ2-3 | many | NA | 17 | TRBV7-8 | CASSTSRWDSSTDTQYF | TGTGCCAGCAGCACAAGCCGGTGGGACTCTAGCACAGATACGCAGTATTTT